This T cell receptor beta chain stems from a study of spatial heterogeneity in lung cancer. Whole-study context: The average appearance count of each unique TCR and UMI combination in raw reads was more than 8.5.

General study points: Ubiquitous expanded TCR counts tracked ubiquitous nonsynonymous mutations; regional expanded TCR counts tracked regional nonsynonymous mutations. How many expanded intratumoral alpha and beta TCRs were present tracked the tumor mutation count, which was a count of nonsynonymous mutations.

Stated time point: sample taken at primary tumor resection. The authors sequenced whole RNA from tumor, nontumor lung or frozen PBMC without sorting. The CDR3 has 14 residues. V was clipped by 5 bases and J by 9 bases; unmatched bases: 7. CDR1 MDHEN and CDR2 SYDVKM come from the germline V gene. In the case of this clonotype: Its antigen is undetermined.

A unique molecular identifier was carried by every single TCR cDNA molecule. TCRdb reanalysed the 5' RACE reads using MiXCR and keeps one entry per CDR3 protein. Of about 3,400 distinct CDR3 sequences listed, around 6.1% were seen once; the top ten hold approximately 15%. The input for sequencing was lung tumor tissue, taken at surgery. J is TRBJ2-1 and V is TRBV28, with TRBD2 identical over 10 bases. The receptor was derived from a male donor with early-stage non-small cell lung cancer. As DNA, the CDR3 is TGTGCCAGCAGTCGTAGCGGGGGGAGTCTTGAGCAGTTCTTC. Translation: CASSRSGGSLEQFF.